The rows below give T cell receptor beta chains drawn from one sample of a study of CD8 T cells in Susac syndrome. TCRdb itself ran the immunoSEQ multiplex PCR reads through MiXCR, one entry per CDR3 protein. The sample lists 110,000 or so distinct CDR3 sequences, 95% to 98% occurring once. Sequencing was performed on CD4+ T cells from PBMCs. Receptors were obtained from a human donor in good health. Each CDR3 is given with its conserved first and last residue. The D gene is left open where the match is weak. Only part of the rows carry a size: once, few, many, or a class if the clone is expanded.

v_gene	d_gene	abundance	j_gene	CDR3aa	CDR3nt
TRBV12-3/TRBV12-4	NA	NA	TRBJ1-3	CASSLQGVGGNTIYF	TGTGCCAGCAGTCTACAGGGTGTCGGAGGAAACACCATATATTTT
TRBV29-1	TRBD2	NA	TRBJ2-2	CSVDIPSGGGTGELFF	TGCAGCGTTGACATTCCTAGCGGGGGAGGAACCGGGGAGCTGTTTTTT
TRBV20-1	NA	NA	TRBJ1-1	CSAQQRLEAFF	TGCAGTGCGCAACAGCGGTTGGAAGCTTTCTTT
TRBV3-1	NA	NA	TRBJ2-7	CASARGFYEQYF	TGTGCCAGCGCCCGAGGTTTCTACGAGCAGTACTTC
TRBV7-2	NA	NA	TRBJ1-3	CASSYYGRLFSGNTIYF	TGTGCCAGCAGCTACTATGGGCGGCTCTTCTCTGGAAACACCATATATTTT
TRBV29-1	NA	NA	TRBJ2-2	CSVVLLAVNTGELFF	TGCAGCGTTGTCCTACTAGCAGTGAACACCGGGGAGCTGTTTTTT
TRBV29-1	TRBD2	NA	TRBJ2-7	CSVDVASGAYEQYF	TGCAGCGTTGATGTGGCTAGCGGGGCCTACGAGCAGTACTTC
TRBV7-9	TRBD1	NA	TRBJ2-2	CASSHLTGRDTGELFF	TGTGCCAGCAGCCACCTGACAGGGCGCGACACCGGGGAGCTGTTTTTT
TRBV20-1	TRBD2	NA	TRBJ2-2	CSALRGSGRDTGELFF	TGCAGTGCTCTTCGGGGTAGCGGGAGGGACACCGGGGAGCTGTTTTTT
TRBV11-3	TRBD2	NA	TRBJ2-1	CASSEGNSGRRNEQFF	TGTGCCAGCAGCGAAGGAAATAGCGGGAGGAGAAATGAGCAGTTCTTC
TRBV6-5	NA	NA	TRBJ1-6	CASTLLSSYNSPLHF	TGTGCCAGCACCCTGCTGAGCTCCTATAATTCACCCCTCCACTTT
TRBV25-1	TRBD1	NA	TRBJ2-5	CASRMTGTQETQYF	TGTGCCAGCAGAATGACAGGGACCCAAGAGACCCAGTACTTC
TRBV4-3	TRBD2	NA	TRBJ2-3	CASPNLSLPGLAGLKTDTQYF	TGCGCCAGCCCCAATCTGTCCCTCCCGGGACTAGCGGGACTGAAGACAGATACGCAGTATTTT
TRBV5-1	NA	NA	TRBJ2-5	CASSVTGRGETQYF	TGCGCCAGCAGCGTGACAGGGCGGGGGGAGACCCAGTACTTC
TRBV9	TRBD2	NA	TRBJ2-7	CASSVRAGNAYEQYF	TGTGCCAGCAGCGTCCGAGCGGGAAACGCCTACGAGCAGTACTTC
TRBV7-2	NA	NA	TRBJ2-7	CASSATGISYEQYF	TGTGCCAGCAGCGCTACAGGTATCTCCTACGAGCAGTACTTC
TRBV24-1	NA	NA	TRBJ2-1	CATSDFTGNNEQFF	TGTGCCACCAGTGATTTTACCGGGAACAATGAGCAGTTCTTC
TRBV23-1	NA	NA	TRBJ1-5	CASSQVGACNQPQHF	TGCGCCAGCAGTCAAGTCGGGGCCTGCAATCAGCCCCAGCATTTT
TRBV20-1	NA	NA	TRBJ2-7	CSAQSRVSYEQYF	TGCAGTGCCCAAAGCAGGGTTTCCTACGAGCAGTACTTC
TRBV7-9	NA	NA	TRBJ2-3	CASSFRGRADTQYF	TGTGCCAGCAGCTTCCGGGGGCGCGCAGATACGCAGTATTTT
TRBV6-6	NA	NA	TRBJ1-6	CASSYLNSPLHF	TGTGCCAGCAGTTACCTCAATTCACCCCTCCACTTT
TRBV28	TRBD1	NA	TRBJ2-5	CASWGQTETQYF	TGTGCCAGCTGGGGACAGACAGAGACCCAGTACTTC
TRBV18	NA	NA	TRBJ1-2	CASSMAGLGYTF	TGTGCCAGCTCAATGGCAGGGTTAGGCTACACCTTC
TRBV20-1	TRBD1	NA	TRBJ1-2	CSALQGAWGRSGYTF	TGCAGTGCCCTACAGGGGGCGTGGGGTCGGAGTGGCTACACCTTC
TRBV7-3	NA	NA	TRBJ2-7	CASSVQQGNEQYF	TGTGCCAGCAGCGTACAACAGGGTAACGAGCAGTACTTC
TRBV5-1	NA	NA	TRBJ1-3	CASSPGQRASSGNTIYF	TGCGCCAGCAGCCCAGGACAGCGCGCGAGCTCTGGAAACACCATATATTTT
TRBV7-2	NA	NA	TRBJ1-4	CASSPPPGYEKLFF	TGTGCCAGCAGCCCCCCCCCAGGGTATGAAAAACTGTTTTTT
TRBV13	NA	NA	TRBJ2-3	CASSLTGKGTDTQYF	TGTGCCAGCAGCTTGACGGGAAAGGGGACAGATACGCAGTATTTT
TRBV20-1	NA	NA	TRBJ2-1	CSARRGGAFDEQFF	TGCAGTGCTAGAAGGGGGGGGGCATTCGATGAGCAGTTCTTC
TRBV29-1	NA	NA	TRBJ2-7	CSANLGALSYEQYF	TGCAGCGCCAACCTCGGTGCCCTCTCCTACGAGCAGTACTTC
TRBV6-5	NA	NA	TRBJ1-2	CASTSGFEYGYTF	TGTGCCAGTACATCGGGGTTTGAGTATGGCTACACCTTC
TRBV23-1	TRBD1	NA	TRBJ2-5	CASSQSTRTGGTETQYF	TGCGCCAGCAGTCAATCGACGCGGACAGGGGGCACGGAGACCCAGTACTTC
TRBV5-1	NA	NA	TRBJ2-6	CASSTTGGTASSGANVLTF	TGCGCCAGCAGCACAACCGGAGGGACAGCCAGCTCTGGGGCCAACGTCCTGACTTTC
TRBV4-3	NA	NA	TRBJ2-7	CASSQDGTPSKYEQYF	TGCGCCAGCAGCCAAGATGGGACACCTTCAAAGTACGAGCAGTACTTC
TRBV27	NA	NA	TRBJ2-3	CASTPRFGTDARTSTDTQYF	TGTGCCAGCACCCCGAGGTTTGGGACCGATGCACGGACTAGCACAGATACGCAGTATTTT
TRBV30	TRBD1	NA	TRBJ1-6	CAWSYDRGLSPLHF	TGTGCCTGGAGCTACGACAGGGGGCTTTCACCCCTCCACTTT
TRBV19	NA	NA	TRBJ2-5	CASSSDRTYQETQYF	TGTGCCAGTAGCTCGGACAGAACGTACCAAGAGACCCAGTACTTC
TRBV3-1	NA	NA	TRBJ2-5	CASSPGGLVETQYF	TGTGCCAGCAGCCCCGGGGGTCTTGTAGAGACCCAGTACTTC
TRBV4-2	TRBD1	once	TRBJ2-4	CASSQGQENIQYF	TGTGCCAGCAGCCAGGGACAGGAAAACATTCAGTACTTC
TRBV19	NA	NA	TRBJ1-2	CASSTDYYGYTF	TGTGCCAGTAGTACAGACTACTATGGCTACACCTTC
TRBV28	NA	NA	TRBJ2-5	CASRRRGDQETQYF	TGTGCCAGCAGAAGGAGGGGAGATCAAGAGACCCAGTACTTC